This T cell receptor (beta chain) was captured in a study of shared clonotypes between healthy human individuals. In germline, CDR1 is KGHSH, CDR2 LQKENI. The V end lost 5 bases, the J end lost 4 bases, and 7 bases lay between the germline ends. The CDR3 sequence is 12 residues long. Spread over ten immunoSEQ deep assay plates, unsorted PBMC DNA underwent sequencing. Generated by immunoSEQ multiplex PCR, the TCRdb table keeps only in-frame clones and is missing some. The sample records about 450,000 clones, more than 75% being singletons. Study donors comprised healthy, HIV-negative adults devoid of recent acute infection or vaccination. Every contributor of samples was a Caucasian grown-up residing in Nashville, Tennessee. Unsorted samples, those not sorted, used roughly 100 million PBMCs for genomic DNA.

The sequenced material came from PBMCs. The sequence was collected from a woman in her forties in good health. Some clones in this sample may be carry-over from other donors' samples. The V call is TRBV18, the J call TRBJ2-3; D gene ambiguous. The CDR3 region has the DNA TGTGCCAGCTCAACTTCCCCAGATACGCAGTATTTT. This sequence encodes CASSTSPDTQYF.